This is a list of T cell receptor beta chains from one sample in a study of cytomegalovirus exposure and HLA in healthy donors. The table came from immunoSEQ multiplex PCR; TCRdb's copy has only in-frame clones and leaves some out. The table lists 100,000 to 150,000 clones, approximately 80% of them singletons. Input material: PBMCs. The source is a man aged 25-45 years in good health and CMV-seropositive. Both conserved end residues are part of each CDR3. A D gene is named only where the DNA matches it firmly. Clone size is shown for a subset of rows, as once, few, many or a class of expanded clone.

D gene	clone size	V gene	J gene	CDR3 length	CDR3 DNA	CDR3 protein
TRBD1	.	TRBV2	TRBJ1-4	13	TGTGCCAGCAGGGGACAGATTAATGAAAAACTGTTTTTT	CASRGQINEKLFF
.	.	TRBV4-1	TRBJ1-2	17	TGCGCCAGCAGCCATCCGCCCTTGGGAGGGTTAAACTATGGCTACACCTTC	CASSHPPLGGLNYGYTF
.	.	TRBV20-1	TRBJ1-1	11	TGCAGTGCTCCGCCTCCCTATGAAGCTTTCTTT	CSAPPPYEAFF
TRBD1	.	TRBV4-1	TRBJ1-2	17	TGCGCCAGCAGCCAAGGTTTCCTAGGACAGGCAAACTATGGCTACACCTTC	CASSQGFLGQANYGYTF
.	.	TRBV6-1	TRBJ1-1	13	TGTGCCAGCAGCCAGGAGGGTAATGGAGAAGCTTTCTTT	CASSQEGNGEAFF
TRBD1	.	TRBV18	TRBJ1-1	14	TGTGCCAGCTCCTCAGGACAGGGCTGGACTGAAGCTTTCTTT	CASSSGQGWTEAFF
.	.	TRBV12-5	TRBJ2-7	11	TGTGCTAGTGGTTTAGGGGTCGAGCAGTACTTC	CASGLGVEQYF
.	once	TRBV7-8	TRBJ2-3	13	TGTGCCAGCAGCTTGGGCCGCTCAGATACGCAGTATTTT	CASSLGRSDTQYF
TRBD2	.	TRBV5-1	TRBJ2-1	15	TGCGCCAGCAGTATTACTAGCGGCGGGGCGGGTGAGCAGTTCTTC	CASSITSGGAGEQFF
.	.	TRBV30	TRBJ2-1	12	TGTGCCTGGAGTGTCGCGGGTAATGAGCAGTTCTTC	CAWSVAGNEQFF
TRBD1	.	TRBV5-1	TRBJ2-7	16	TGCGCCAGCAGCCCCTTGGGACAGGGAGATGCCTACGAGCAGTACTTC	CASSPLGQGDAYEQYF
.	.	TRBV5-1	TRBJ2-5	14	TGCGCCAGCAGCTTGCCAGGTTCTCAAGAGACCCAGTACTTC	CASSLPGSQETQYF
.	.	TRBV2	TRBJ1-2	15	TGTGCCAGCAGTGAAGGGGTTTGGGCTAATTATGGCTACACCTTC	CASSEGVWANYGYTF
.	.	TRBV19	TRBJ1-5	14	TGTGCCACCGGGAGGGGGTATAGCAATCAGCCCCAGCATTTT	CATGRGYSNQPQHF
.	once	TRBV5-1	TRBJ1-2	15	TGCGCCAGCAGCTTGGGCGGGGTTGATAACTATGGCTACACCTTC	CASSLGGVDNYGYTF
.	.	TRBV7-9	TRBJ2-7	15	TGTGCCAGCAGCTCAGGGGCAAAAATCTCCTACGAGCAGTACTTC	CASSSGAKISYEQYF
.	.	TRBV19	TRBJ2-7	15	TGTGCCAGTAGTAAAGGGCAGGGTAGGGGCTACGAGCAGTACTTC	CASSKGQGRGYEQYF
TRBD1	.	TRBV19	TRBJ2-5	16	TGTGCCAGTAGTATGGGACAGGGGGGTTTCCAAGAGACCCAGTACTTC	CASSMGQGGFQETQYF